The following is a T cell receptor beta chain sequence with its context. The target antigen is unknown. This CDR3 region has 13 residues. The germline CDR1 and CDR2 sequences are SNHLY and FYNNEI. Trimming stripped 10 bases from V and 0 bases from J, with 13 bases between. The data were taken from a study of cytomegalovirus exposure and HLA in healthy donors. The study's findings and limits: Cytomegalovirus-associated TCR beta chains were listed, numbering 150 to 200. Solely CMV serostatus was available to characterize immune exposure.

The PCR was carried out with 60 Vbeta primers and 13 Jbeta primers. The method was immunoSEQ multiplex PCR; TCRdb's version includes in-frame clones alone and lacks a portion of them. In total, the table holds 60,000 to 75,000 clones. This rearrangement joins TRBV2 to TRBJ2-7; D may be TRBD1 (5 bases). Sequenced input: PBMCs. The TCR was taken from a woman in her thirties in good health and CMV-seronegative. The CDR3 coding sequence is TGTGCCACCTTTCAGGGATTCTCCTACGAGCAGTACTTC. This translates into CATFQGFSYEQYF.